Following are 20 T cell receptor beta chains from one sample sequenced in a study of blood T cell repertoires in COVID-19. This table comes from immunoSEQ multiplex PCR, and its TCRdb copy is limited to in-frame clones, with some not included. Among about 260,000 clones listed, around nine tenths were seen once. Sequenced material: peripheral blood. The source is a woman aged 55-70 years with COVID-19, enrolled during active disease.

This clone was seen once. The chain links TRBV7-3 to TRBJ2-4; perhaps TRBD1 as D (5 bases). Trimming removed 5 bases from V and 0 bases from J, with 14 bases in between. This CDR3 has 16 amino acids. The germline gives CDR1 SGHTA, CDR2 FQGTGA. This CDR3 is CASSPQGSSAKNIQYF. CDR3 in DNA: TGTGCCAGCAGCCCCCAGGGATCATCAGCCAAAAACATTCAGTACTTC.

The rearrangement uses TRBV29-1 and TRBJ2-2; D is perhaps TRBD1 (5 bases). V was shortened by 8 bases and J by 3 bases, with 16 bases between the two germline ends. The CDR3 length is 14 residues. Germline V CDR1 and CDR2: SQVTM, ANQGSEA. DNA of the CDR3: TGCAGCCCAAGGACACTCCGGGACACCGGGGAGCTGTTTTTT. Protein product: CSPRTLRDTGELFF.

J is TRBJ2-1 and V is TRBV4-2, with 11 bases matching TRBD2. The J segment lost 3 bases and the V segment lost 4 bases, leaving 2 bases of the junction unmatched. Germline V gene sequence: CDR1 LGHNA, CDR2 YNFKEQ. This CDR3 has 15 residues. In nucleotides, the CDR3 is TGTGCCAGCAGCCTAGCGGGAGGGGGCTACAATGAGCAGTTCTTC. Protein sequence: CASSLAGGGYNEQFF.

The chain carries TRBV3-1 (or the pseudogene TRBV3-2) and TRBJ1-4; D gene unclear. Germline V gives CDR1 LGHDT, CDR2 YNNKEL (reference sequence). The CDR3 spans 13 residues. V gave up 5 bases and J gave up 8 bases, with 12 bases separating them. CDR3: CASSLQTREKLFF. The CDR3 coding sequence is TGTGCCAGCAGCTTACAGACCCGGGAAAAACTGTTTTTT.

The chain joins TRBV28 to TRBJ1-2, with D perhaps matching TRBD1 (5 bases). This CDR3 spans 13 amino acids. V gave up 3 bases and J gave up 8 bases, with 13 bases separating them. The germline gives CDR1 MDHEN, CDR2 SYDVKM. The CDR3 DNA reads as TGTGCCAGCAGTTTTGAAGGCAGGGCCGGCTACACCTTC. Amino acid sequence: CASSFEGRAGYTF.

The chain employs TRBV10-3 and TRBJ1-6, with D possibly matching TRBD1 (6 bases). Between the trimmed V and J ends, which lost 6 bases and 8 bases, there was a span of 14 bases. The CDR3 spans 14 residues. In germline, CDR1 is ENHRY, CDR2 SYGVKD. CDR3 DNA: TGTGCCATCAGACGCAGGACAGCCGATTCACCCCTCCACTTT. Its translation: CAIRRRTADSPLHF.

The chain has TRBV7-8 and TRBJ2-3; 8 bases are a match to TRBD2. The V gene end was trimmed by 5 bases and the J gene end by 1 base; junction bases not matched to a gene: 2. Germline-derived CDR1 and CDR2 are SGHVS and FQNEAQ. The CDR3 spans 14 residues. DNA of the CDR3: TGTGCCAGCAGCAGTAGCGGGGGCACAGATACGCAGTATTTT. It is translated as CASSSSGGTDTQYF.

This sequence joins TRBV6-2 or TRBV6-3 and TRBJ2-7; TRBD1 is a possible D gene (6 bases). V lost 6 bases and J 5 bases, leaving 20 bases between the germline ends. Germline CDR1 reads MNHEY; CDR2 reads SVGEGT. The CDR3 consists of 15 residues. The CDR3 DNA follows: TGTGCCAGCAGCCAAATAGGGGGTTCAAGAAACGAGCAGTACTTC. Translation: CASSQIGGSRNEQYF.

J is TRBJ2-1 and V is TRBV19; TRBD1 aligns across 8 bases. V shed 1 base and J 7 bases; nucleotides not matched to a gene: 6. Germline V lookup: CDR1 LNHDA, CDR2 SQIVND (reference sequence). The CDR3 loop spans 15 amino acids. This CDR3 is CASSIVAGGWNEQFF. In DNA form, the CDR3 reads TGTGCCAGTAGTATAGTGGCAGGGGGCTGGAATGAGCAGTTCTTC.

The chain employs TRBV5-4 and TRBJ1-1, with 7 bases fitting TRBD1. The V gene end was trimmed by 2 bases and the J gene end by 4 bases; junction bases not matched to a gene: 8. Per germline, CDR1 SGHNT and CDR2 YYREEE (reference sequence). The CDR3 has 15 amino acids. CDR3 bases: TGTGCCAGCAGCTTAGAAATGACAGGGCGCACTGAAGCTTTCTTT. Its protein is CASSLEMTGRTEAFF.

The gene calls are TRBV27 and TRBJ2-7; D uncertain. Trimming removed 2 bases at V and 2 bases at J, with 13 bases between. CDR3 length: 15 residues. The germline CDR1 and CDR2 sequences are MNHEY and SMNVEV (reference sequence). The CDR3 spells CASSLAFQSPYEQYF. The DNA of the CDR3 is TGTGCCAGCAGTTTAGCGTTCCAATCCCCCTACGAGCAGTACTTC.

The J gene is TRBJ2-7, the V gene TRBV28; D remains unclear. Germline V lookup: CDR1 MDHEN, CDR2 SYDVKM. CDR3 length equals 11 residues. Trimming took off 3 bases at V and 9 bases at J, with 9 bases between the two ends. This CDR3 is CASSFQRSQYF. DNA of the CDR3: TGTGCCAGCAGTTTCCAACGGTCGCAGTACTTC.

V is TRBV19 and J is TRBJ1-1; TRBD1 matches at 7 bases. V lost 4 bases to trimming and J lost 6 bases; unmatched junction nucleotides: 2. The CDR3 totals 12 residues. CDR1 and CDR2 (germline): LNHDA, SQIVND (reference sequence). CDR3 loop: CASSNTGAEAFF. CDR3 nucleotides: TGTGCCAGTAGTAATACAGGGGCTGAAGCTTTCTTT.

V gene TRBV3-1 (or the pseudogene TRBV3-2) combines with J gene TRBJ2-1, with D unclear. Germline CDR1 and CDR2: LGHDT and YNNKEL (reference sequence). The CDR3 totals 17 residues. V was pared by 4 bases and J by 0 bases, with 16 bases between. CDR3 bases: TGTGCCAGCAGCCGGGCCAGCCAAACAAACTCCTACAATGAGCAGTTCTTC. This translates into CASSRASQTNSYNEQFF.

In regard to this clone: The same CDR3 also results from other DNA sequences found in this sample. The chain couples TRBV30 to TRBJ1-1, with D unclear. The V gene's germline CDR1 is GTSNPN and CDR2 SVGIG (reference sequence). CDR3 length equals 13 residues. V lost 2 bases and J lost 4, with 11 bases in between. The CDR3 DNA reads as TGTGCCTGGAGTAGTGGAGGAGGCACTGAAGCTTTCTTT. Its protein is CAWSSGGGTEAFF.

This sequence joins TRBV6-4 and TRBJ2-1, with TRBD2 matching 7 bases. V was pared by 6 bases and J by 1 base, with 6 bases of the junction left unmatched. The CDR3 loop spans 15 amino acids. Germline V gene data show CDR1 as MRHNA and CDR2 as SNTAGT. The CDR3 nucleotides read TGTGCCAGCAGCCGGGAGCGGGGATCCTACAATGAGCAGTTCTTC. Protein product: CASSRERGSYNEQFF.

The count of this clone is one. V is TRBV19 and J is TRBJ2-1, with D possibly being TRBD2 (5 bases). The length of the CDR3 is 15 residues. Germline lookup yields CDR1 LNHDA and CDR2 SQIVND (reference sequence). Trimming stripped 2 bases from V and 6 bases from J, with 14 bases between. The CDR3 bases are TGTGCCAGTAGTATATCGGGATGGGTGGGCAATGAGCAGTTCTTC. The encoded protein is CASSISGWVGNEQFF.

The chain links TRBV6-2 or TRBV6-3 to TRBJ2-2, with D uncertain. CDR3 length: 14 amino acids. The germline CDR1 and CDR2 sequences are MNHEY and SVGEGT. V was clipped by 3 bases and J by 3 bases, with 8 bases between them. CDR3 DNA sequence: TGTGCCAGCAGTTATCGCGGCGACACCGGGGAGCTGTTTTTT. It yields the protein CASSYRGDTGELFF.

The V gene is TRBV27, the J gene TRBJ2-1, with D possibly TRBD2 on 5 matching bases. This CDR3 comprises 19 residues. Germline V gives CDR1 MNHEY, CDR2 SMNVEV (reference sequence). Deletions cut 3 bases from V and 0 bases from J, with 21 bases between. CDR3 sequence: CASSLKHYDYLSSYNEQFF. The CDR3 DNA follows: TGTGCCAGCAGTTTGAAGCACTACGACTACCTGAGCTCCTACAATGAGCAGTTCTTC.

The gene calls are TRBV6-1 and TRBJ1-3, with a tentative D call TRBD1 (5 bases). This CDR3 contains 18 residues. Trimming took off 4 bases at V and 3 bases at J, with 22 bases between the two ends. CDR1 is MNHNS and CDR2 is SASEGT in the germline V gene. Here the CDR3 DNA reads TGTGCCAGCAGTGCGACTACAGGAGCCGGGGGGTTTGGAAACACCATATATTTT. It codes for CASSATTGAGGFGNTIYF.